A single sample gave rise to the 6 T cell receptor beta chains below, sequenced in a study of breast tumors, draining lymph nodes, adjacent tissues. TCRdb redid the calling of the multiplex PCR reads with MiXCR, one entry per CDR3 protein. The data show around 100,000 distinct CDR3 sequences, about 20% seen once. Axillary draining lymph nodes of breast cancer patients supplied the node samples. Sample: axillary lymph node tissue. All receptors derive from a female donor with breast cancer. Some clones in this sample may be carry-over from other donors' samples.

This chain uses TRBV20-1 with TRBJ1-2; 9 bases agree with TRBD1. Trimming took 6 bases from V and 2 from J; bases not matched to a gene: 7. The CDR3 contains 14 residues. Looked up from germline, CDR1 is DFQATT and CDR2 is SNEGSKA (reference sequence). The CDR3 here is CSAVEGTGNYGYTF. CDR3 bases: TGCAGTGCCGTAGAGGGGACAGGGAACTATGGCTACACCTTC.

This chain uses TRBV27 with TRBJ2-7, with 13 nucleotides matching TRBD2. Germline trimming cut 5 bases from V and 7 bases from J; bases unmatched to any gene: 11. This CDR3 contains 16 residues. Germline CDR1 reads MNHEY; CDR2 reads SMNVEV (reference sequence). The DNA of the CDR3 is TGTGCCAGCAGTCCCATGACTAGCGGGGGGTACAATGAGCAGTACTTC. Its translation: CASSPMTSGGYNEQYF.

This clonotype was picked up many times. The chain uses TRBV6-1 and TRBJ2-5, with 8 bases that match TRBD2. The V and J ends lost 7 bases and 4 bases, in that order; junction bases with no gene match: 11. The CDR3 contains 15 residues. Germline CDR1 and CDR2: MNHNS and SASEGT. The CDR3 loop is CASTHGVGGGETQYF. CDR3 nucleotide sequence: TGTGCCAGCACCCACGGAGTCGGGGGGGGAGAGACCCAGTACTTC.

V and J are TRBV12-3 or TRBV12-4 and TRBJ1-5, with 7 bases that match TRBD1. With 6 bases clipped from V and 6 bases from J, the junction kept 20 bases outside the gene matches. CDR3 size: 18 residues. As DNA, the CDR3 is TGTGCCAGCAGAGCCCGGGACAGCGTCAACCGGGGGGTTCAGCCCCAGCATTTT. It translates to CASRARDSVNRGVQPQHF.

This clonotype occurred many times. The chain has TRBV4-2 and TRBJ1-3, with D unclear. The V gene lost 0 bases and the J gene lost 0 bases, with 6 bases spanning the gap. Germline CDR1 LGHNA, CDR2 YNFKEQ. The CDR3 consists of 15 residues. CDR3 nucleotide sequence: TGTGCCAGCAGCCAAGATCTGATCTCTGGAAACACCATATATTTT. Translation gives CASSQDLISGNTIYF.

The J gene is TRBJ1-1, the V gene TRBV20-1; no clear D. The CDR3 consists of 10 residues. Germline V gene sequence: CDR1 DFQATT, CDR2 SNEGSKA (reference sequence). The CDR3 here is CRAMGTEAFF. The CDR3 DNA is TGCAGGGCCATGGGGACTGAAGCTTTCTTT.